What follows describes a single TCR beta chain. The entry originates in a study of cytomegalovirus exposure and HLA in healthy donors. Study at large: The roughly 670 first-cohort repertoires shared a platform with the 120 or so validation repertoires, as reported in a later analysis.

This table comes from immunoSEQ multiplex PCR, and its TCRdb copy is limited to in-frame clones, with some not included. Here the sample spans about 82,000 clones, around 92% being singletons. Germline CDR1 MNHEY, CDR2 SVGAGI. Between the trimmed V and J ends, which lost 6 bases and 2 bases, there was a span of 10 bases. The CDR3 is 13 residues long. The chain joins TRBV6-5 to TRBJ1-1; unclear D gene. The receptor was isolated from a man between 18 and 29 years old in good health and CMV-seronegative. Material: PBMCs. The CDR3 sequence: CASRRRSNTEAFF. CDR3 sequence (DNA): TGTGCCAGCAGGCGGCGTTCCAACACTGAAGCTTTCTTT.